The 4 T cell receptor beta chains in this list originate from one sample, sequenced in a study of intratumoral heterogeneity in liver cancer. The assay was immunoSEQ multiplex PCR, and TCRdb's table has in-frame clones only and misses some. The sample lists about 20,000 clones, 73% seen once, with about 18% in the top ten. The specimen was tumor-adjacent normal tissue, collected before any cancer treatment. The receptor source for this set is a woman between 70 and 85 years old with hepatocellular carcinoma.

The chain combines TRBV6-1 with TRBJ1-6; 10 positions agree with TRBD1. The ends lost 0 bases at V and 9 bases at J; junction bases unmatched: 2. The CDR3 runs to 15 residues. Germline V gene lookup returns CDR1 MNHNS and CDR2 SASEGT. The CDR3 DNA is TGTGCCAGCAGTGAAGCGGGGACAGGGGTTTCACCCCTCCACTTT. The encoded protein is CASSEAGTGVSPLHF.

This clone was seen a single time. This chain links TRBV9 with TRBJ1-1, with D tentatively TRBD1 (5 bases). V was pared by 10 bases and J by 4 bases, with 17 bases between. The CDR3 covers 13 residues. Germline lookup yields CDR1 SGDLS and CDR2 YYNGEE. CDR3 in amino acids: CAPREGLGTEAFF. CDR3 nucleotide sequence: TGTGCCCCTCGGGAGGGGTTGGGCACTGAAGCTTTCTTT.

This clone has just a few counts. This chain links TRBV19 with TRBJ1-1; D is ambiguous. CDR1 is LNHDA and CDR2 is SQIVND in the germline V gene (reference sequence). There are 18 residues in the CDR3. Trimming removed 4 bases from V and 2 bases from J, with 23 bases in between. The CDR3 loop is CASSTPRVPSGRNTEAFF. The CDR3 nucleotides are TGTGCCAGTAGTACCCCCCGTGTTCCTTCGGGCAGAAACACTGAAGCTTTCTTT.

This chain joins TRBV19 and TRBJ2-5, with 8 bases fitting TRBD2. V shed 6 bases, J shed 5 bases, and the junction held 8 bases outside the gene matches. From germline, CDR1 is LNHDA and CDR2 SQIVND (reference sequence). The CDR3 has 14 residues. The CDR3 nucleotides read TGTGCCAGTAGCGTGACTAGCGTCTGGGAGACCCAGTACTTC. It yields the protein CASSVTSVWETQYF.